This TCR beta chain was sequenced for a study of blood T cell repertoires in COVID-19 (dated by TCRdb to the early 2020s). As for the study more broadly: Samples covering the acute and convalescent phases of COVID-19 were provided by collaborators in the United States, Italy and Spain. The material from the prospective study consisted of cDNA or gDNA derived from T cells, B-cell-depleted T cells, or PBMCs. Deeply sampled blood TCRbeta repertoires from subjects exposed to, actively infected with, or recovered from COVID-19 were included in the dataset. The repertoires were released in a freely available public database meant as a resource for research on the immune response to SARS-CoV-2. Samples were obtained from the ongoing ImmuneRACE study (first 160 participants) and from some 1,200 subjects provided by 6 global collaborators. The sample metadata nearly always contained a de-identified subject ID, COVID-19 status, age in years and sex. Where available, HLA class I and class II types were obtained from metadata supplied by the sample provider rather than from assay-based typing.

TCRbeta CDR3 regions were amplified from genomic DNA by means of the immunoSEQ Assay, a bias-controlled multiplex PCR. In the source study's methods: The number of nucleated cells in each sample was estimated by amplification of reference gene primers within the assay. To quantify the absolute abundance of each unique TCRbeta CDR3 rearrangement, sequence reads were collapsed and filtered. For each sample, productive Simpson clonality was calculated by taking the square root of Simpson's diversity index across productive rearrangements. TCRdb re-hosts the immuneACCESS table, in-frame sequences only. Its copies lack some clones; in the studies checked, an unresolved V gene accounts for under half of them, and the cause for the rest is not known. D and trimming were read from the DNA, whereas the V and J calls and clone size are those reported in that table. In all, the sample holds about 240,000 clones, and 82% of those were seen once. The ten most abundant clones make up roughly 8% of the sample.

What the study reported, not specific to this receptor: Clinical and demographic metadata were provided uncurated, with the amount varying by source and participant.

The germline V gene encodes CDR1 SGHDN and CDR2 FVKESK. A distance of 12 bases separates the germline ends of V and J, which lose 1 base and 6 bases respectively. From the cysteine up to the phenylalanine, the CDR3 has a length of 15 residues. Kept here is only the CDR3 DNA, which spans 45 bases and is read in frame from base 1. Comments on this clone: Which antigen it targets is not known. The input lacks base qualities; no much larger clone sits a single base away.

One collaborating source in Seattle enrolled patients during active infection and followed them longitudinally through the course of disease. Whole blood was collected in K2EDTA tubes by collaborating institutions according to the institutions' own protocols. For TCRbeta analysis, collaborators shipped samples in one of three forms: frozen whole blood, isolated PBMCs, or DNA extracted from either of those sample types. The sample consisted of peripheral blood. This receptor was obtained from an elderly woman with COVID-19, enrolled during active disease. The V gene is TRBV14 and the J gene is TRBJ2-2; the D gene is unclear. This receptor carries the CDR3 CASSQGGIVPGELFF. The sequenced DNA: TGTGCCAGCAGCCAAGGAGGAATAGTACCCGGGGAGCTGTTTTTT.